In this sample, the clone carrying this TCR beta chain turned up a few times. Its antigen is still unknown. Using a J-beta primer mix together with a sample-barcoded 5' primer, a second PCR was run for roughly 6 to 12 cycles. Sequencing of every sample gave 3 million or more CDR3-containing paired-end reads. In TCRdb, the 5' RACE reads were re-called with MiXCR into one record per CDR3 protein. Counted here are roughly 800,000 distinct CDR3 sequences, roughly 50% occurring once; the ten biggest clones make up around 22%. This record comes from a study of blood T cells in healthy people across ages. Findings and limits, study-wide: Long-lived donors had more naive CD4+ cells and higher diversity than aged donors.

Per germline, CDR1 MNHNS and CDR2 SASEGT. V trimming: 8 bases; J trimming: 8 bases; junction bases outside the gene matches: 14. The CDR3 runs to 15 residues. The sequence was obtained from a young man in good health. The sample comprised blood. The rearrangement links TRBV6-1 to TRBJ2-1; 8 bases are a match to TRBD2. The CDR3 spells CASSAAAGVIDEQFF. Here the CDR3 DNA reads TGTGCCAGCTCCGCGGCAGCGGGAGTCATCGATGAGCAGTTCTTC.